This T cell receptor (beta chain) was observed in a study of T cells in Graves' hyperthyroidism and ophthalmopathy. The table lists this clonotype with a few counts. From RNA transcripts, TCR beta CDR3 regions were amplified. An initial round of RT-PCR targeting the TCR CDR3 relied on the HTBI primer set. TCRdb redid the calling of the multiplex PCR reads with MiXCR, one entry per CDR3 protein. Among hundreds of thousands of distinct CDR3 sequences listed, 14% were seen once. This CDR3 region has 15 residues. Trimming stripped 3 bases from V and 3 bases from J, with 15 bases between. Germline V gene sequence: CDR1 SEHNR, CDR2 FQNEAQ (reference sequence). When ophthalmopathy did not progress within 18 months, Graves' hyperthyroidism was considered stable. The hyperthyroidism patients had all been newly diagnosed, and their disease duration was under 2 months. Their ages ranged from 18 to 65 years.

The sequenced sample was blood. The chain carries TRBV7-9 and TRBJ2-7; the D gene could be TRBD1 or TRBD2 (5 bases each). The sequence came from a young woman with Graves' hyperthyroidism. As DNA, the CDR3 is TGTGCCAGCAGCTTCCACAGGACTGCGATCTACGAGCAGTACTTC. Translating it yields CASSFHRTAIYEQYF.